One sample yielded the 21 T cell receptor beta chains listed below, sequenced in a study of spatial heterogeneity in lung cancer. TCRdb recomputed calls from the 5' RACE reads with MiXCR, one row per CDR3 protein. This sample yields some 11,000 distinct CDR3 sequences, of which roughly 6.3% are seen a single time; about 26% belongs to the top ten. The time point: sample taken at primary tumor resection. The sequenced material consisted of unsorted whole RNA from tumor, nontumor lung or frozen PBMC. The sequences come from PBMCs, collected at surgery. These receptors originate from a male donor with early-stage non-small cell lung cancer.

In the case of this clonotype: Because the library targeted alpha chains, this beta chain is an off-target read whose size means little. The chain recombines TRBV6-5 with TRBJ2-5, with D uncertain. Looked up from germline, CDR1 is MNHEY and CDR2 is SVGAGI. There are 14 residues in the CDR3. V gave up 2 bases and J gave up 0 bases, with 7 bases separating them. The CDR3: CASSYSIYQETQYF. CDR3 sequence (DNA): TGTGCCAGCAGTTACAGCATTTACCAAGAGACCCAGTACTTC.

This clonotype came up many times. This beta chain represents an off-target read in a library built for alpha chains; its size is of limited meaning. The rearrangement joins TRBV28 to TRBJ2-1; maybe TRBD1 (5 bases). The CDR3 has 15 amino acids. From germline, CDR1 is MDHEN and CDR2 SYDVKM. V was cut by 6 bases and J by 0 bases, with 12 bases left in between. CDR3 region: CASRPRVNSYNEQFF. The DNA of the CDR3 is TGTGCCAGCAGACCCAGGGTCAACTCCTACAATGAGCAGTTCTTC. Full variable domain (missing parts from reference TRBV28 and TRBJ2-1): DVKVTQSSRYLVKRTGEKVFLECVQDMDHENMFWYRQDPGLGLRLIYFSYDVKMKEKGDIPEGYSVSREKKERFSLILESASTNQTSMYLCASRPRVNSYNEQFFGPGTRLTVL.

The table lists this clonotype with many counts. This beta chain is a stray sequence in a library constructed for alpha chains; its clone size is not meaningful. The chain has TRBV4-1 and TRBJ2-1, with 7 bases aligning to TRBD1. The germline gives CDR1 MGHRA, CDR2 YSYEKL. This CDR3 comprises 15 residues. V lost 4 bases, J lost 2 bases, and 5 bases stayed unmatched. CDR3 coding DNA: TGCGCCAGCAGCCCGAACAGGGGCGCCTACAATGAGCAGTTCTTC. This translates into CASSPNRGAYNEQFF.

This clonotype was picked up many times. Being off target in a library aimed at alpha chains, this beta chain has a size of little meaning. The chain combines TRBV2 with TRBJ2-5; D possibly corresponds to TRBD2 (5 bases). The CDR3 is 15 residues long. Germline assignment: CDR1 SNHLY and CDR2 FYNNEI. Trimming shortened V by 6 bases and J by 7 bases, and 21 bases separated the two germline ends. CDR3 DNA sequence: TGTGCCAGCAGCTCCCAAGGGTCCGGGGTGGGGACCCAGTACTTC. Its translation: CASSSQGSGVGTQYF.

A few counts support this clonotype. This beta chain is a stray sequence in a library constructed for alpha chains; its clone size is not meaningful. The chain is built from TRBV20-1 and TRBJ1-5, with TRBD1 identical over 8 bases. CDR1 and CDR2 from the germline V gene are DFQATT and SNEGSKA (reference sequence). The CDR3 totals 15 residues. With V trimmed by 0 bases and J by 7 bases, 8 bases remained unmatched. The CDR3 nucleotides read TGCAGTGCTAGAGATACACACAGGGGGGGACAGCCCCAGCATTTT. Translating gives CSARDTHRGGQPQHF.

As regards this clonotype: This beta chain is off target for a library built for alpha chains, so its abundance means little. The chain uses TRBV2 and TRBJ2-2; TRBD2 matches at 11 bases. Germline V gene data show CDR1 as SNHLY and CDR2 as FYNNEI. There are 15 residues in the CDR3. After removal of 7 bases from V and 7 bases from J, the junction contained 8 bases not matched to a gene. This CDR3 reads CASTETSGGVGELFF. Written as DNA, the CDR3 is TGTGCCAGCACCGAAACTAGCGGGGGTGTCGGGGAGCTGTTTTTT. Together with reference TRBV2 and TRBJ2-2, the CDR3 gives the full variable domain: EPEVTQTPSHQVTQMGQEVILRCVPISNHLYFYWYRQILGQKVEFLVSFYNNEISEKSEIFDDQFSVERPDGSNFTLKIRSTKLEDSAMYFCASTETSGGVGELFFGEGSRLTVL.

This clonotype is medium-sized. For a library built for alpha chains, this beta chain is a stray read; little rests on its size. V gene TRBV28 combines with J gene TRBJ2-7; 9 nucleotides align to TRBD2. The CDR3 sequence is 19 residues long. CDR1 is MDHEN, CDR2 SYDVKM, per germline. V lost 5 bases and J lost 4; bases outside the gene matches: 21. In DNA form, the CDR3 reads TGTGCCAGCAGTCTTCCCGAAAAACGGACGGGGACTAGCATTTACGAGCAGTACTTC. Its protein product is CASSLPEKRTGTSIYEQYF.

This clonotype was seen repeatedly, ten times or more. This beta chain came through as a stray read in a library set up for alpha chains, and its size says little. The V call is TRBV20-1, the J call TRBJ2-1, with D perhaps TRBD2 (7 bases). This CDR3 is 13 amino acids long. Germline V gene sequence: CDR1 DFQATT, CDR2 SNEGSKA (reference sequence). The CDR3: CARGGVSYNEQFF. In DNA, the CDR3 is TGCGCCCGAGGGGGGGTTTCCTACAATGAGCAGTTCTTC.

In its sample, this clonotype was seen many times. This beta chain is a stray read from a library made for alpha chains; its abundance is not meaningful. This chain uses TRBV4-1 with TRBJ2-2; 10 bases agree with TRBD1. J was trimmed by 4 bases and V by 4 bases; bases with no gene match: 9. The length of the CDR3 is 17 residues. Germline CDR1 MGHRA, CDR2 YSYEKL. The CDR3 spells CASSRATGGAGTGELFF. As DNA, the CDR3 is TGCGCCAGCAGCCGAGCGACAGGGGGCGCGGGCACCGGGGAGCTGTTTTTT.

In this sample, this clonotype turned up many times. This beta chain is a stray sequence in a library constructed for alpha chains; its clone size is not meaningful. The V call is TRBV14, the J call TRBJ1-2, with D hard to call. Per germline, CDR1 SGHDN and CDR2 FVKESK. V lost 5 bases and J lost 8, with 12 bases in between. This CDR3 comprises 12 residues. CDR3 sequence: CASSDQADGYTF. The CDR3 coding sequence is TGTGCCAGCAGCGACCAGGCGGACGGCTACACCTTC. Looking up the rest from reference TRBV14 and TRBJ1-2 gives the full variable domain: EAGVTQFPSHSVIEKGQTVTLRCDPISGHDNLYWYRRVMGKEIKFLLHFVKESKQDESGMPNNRFLAERTGGTYSTLKVQPAELEDSGVYFCASSDQADGYTFGSGTRLTVV.

Many counts were recorded for this clonotype. For a library built for alpha chains, this beta chain is a stray read; little rests on its size. The chain employs TRBV9 and TRBJ2-7; tentative D call: TRBD1 (5 bases). The V end lost 3 bases, the J end lost 4 bases, and 14 bases lay between the germline ends. Germline V gene data show CDR1 as SGDLS and CDR2 as YYNGEE. The CDR3 runs to 14 residues. The chain's CDR3 is CASSAYAQGYEQYF. CDR3 bases: TGTGCCAGCAGCGCCTATGCTCAGGGTTACGAGCAGTACTTC.

This clonotype was observed a handful of times. This beta chain represents an off-target read in a library built for alpha chains; its size is of limited meaning. The rearrangement joins TRBV3-1 to TRBJ2-1, with D perhaps matching TRBD1 (6 bases). This CDR3 has 14 residues. The germline V and J ends were trimmed by 0 bases and 10 bases, with 13 bases remaining between them. Germline CDR1 is LGHDT and CDR2 is YNNKEL (reference sequence). As DNA, the CDR3 is TGTGCCAGCAGCCAAGATACAGGGATACGGGAGCAGTTCTTC. This sequence encodes CASSQDTGIREQFF.

This clonotype has at least ten counts. This beta chain slipped into a library made for alpha chains as a stray read, so its size is not meaningful. In nucleotides, the CDR3 is TGCAGTGCGGAACTAGCGGGAGGGGCCGGGGAGCTGTTTTTT. Protein: CSAELAGGAGELFF. The V and J genes are TRBV20-1 and TRBJ2-2, with 13 bases aligning to TRBD2. Germline CDR1 reads DFQATT; CDR2 reads SNEGSKA (reference sequence). J was trimmed by 6 bases and V by 6 bases; bases with no gene match: 4. The CDR3 length is 14 residues.

The sample holds many counts of this clonotype. The library was built for alpha chains, so this beta chain is an off-target read and its size means little. The chain joins TRBV24-1 to TRBJ2-5, with D possibly TRBD1 on 5 matching bases. The CDR3 loop spans 13 amino acids. Germline values: CDR1 KGHDR, CDR2 SFDVKD. The V end was cut by 9 bases, the J end by 3 bases, with 13 bases between. CDR3: CATGPEGEETQYF. CDR3 nucleotide sequence: TGTGCCACCGGACCTGAAGGGGAAGAGACCCAGTACTTC.

This clonotype was picked up many times. Within a library made for alpha chains, this beta chain is off target, and its count is uninformative. V is TRBV15 and J is TRBJ2-4; no reliable D call. The CDR3 is made up of 16 amino acids. The germline V and J ends were trimmed by 1 base and 3 bases, with 13 bases remaining between them. CDR1 and CDR2 from the germline V gene are LNHNV and YYDKDF (reference sequence). CDR3 bases: TGTGCCACCAGCAGAGGTCGACCCATGGGCAAAAACATTCAGTACTTC. As protein: CATSRGRPMGKNIQYF.

Judged by abundance, this clonotype is medium-sized. Within a library made for alpha chains, this beta chain is off target, and its count is uninformative. The chain recombines TRBV2 with TRBJ2-7; 8 bases are shared with TRBD2. In germline, CDR1 is SNHLY, CDR2 FYNNEI. There are 11 residues in the CDR3. CDR3 DNA sequence: TGTGCTGTAGCGGGGACCTACGAGCAGTACTTC. It specifies CAVAGTYEQYF.

With respect to this clonotype: For a library built for alpha chains, this beta chain is a stray read; little rests on its size. This chain links TRBV5-6 with TRBJ2-7, with 11 bases aligning to TRBD1. The trim removed 5 bases at V and 4 bases at J, leaving 8 bases unmatched. The germline gives CDR1 SGHDT, CDR2 YYEEEE. The CDR3 has 15 amino acids. CDR3 sequence reads: CASRPADRGQYEQYF. The CDR3 nucleotides are TGTGCCAGCAGACCCGCGGACAGGGGGCAATACGAGCAGTACTTC.

Worth noting for this clonotype: This beta chain was picked up by a library intended for alpha chains and is off target, so its count carries little meaning. This sequence joins TRBV10-3 and TRBJ1-1; D is uncertain. Trimming left V 4 bases short and J 5 bases short, with 11 bases between. The V gene's germline CDR1 is ENHRY and CDR2 SYGVKD. This CDR3 is built from 13 residues. This CDR3 is CAISVQVDTEAFF. CDR3 DNA: TGTGCCATCAGTGTGCAGGTTGATACTGAAGCTTTCTTT.

This clonotype was picked up many times. The library was prepared for alpha chains; this beta chain is a stray read, so its frequency means little. The CDR3 DNA follows: TGCGCCAGCAGTCAATCGAGTCCCCAAAGTTATGCAGAGACCCAGTACTTC. As protein: CASSQSSPQSYAETQYF. J is TRBJ2-5 and V is TRBV23-1; no firm D call. TRBV23-1 is an open reading frame, and its role is uncertain. The length of the CDR3 is 17 residues. The ends were cut back, 0 bases at V and 4 bases at J, with 18 bases in the middle.

A word on this clonotype: The library was designed around alpha chains, so this beta chain is a stray read whose abundance carries little weight. The V and J genes are TRBV14 and TRBJ2-7; TRBD1 aligns across 11 bases. The length of the CDR3 is 15 residues. CDR1 is SGHDN and CDR2 is FVKESK in the germline V gene. V was clipped by 3 bases and J by 2 bases; unmatched bases: 3. The CDR3 DNA is TGTGCCAGCAGCCAGGGACAGGGGGTCCCCTACGAGCAGTACTTC. This sequence encodes CASSQGQGVPYEQYF. The complete variable domain, with remaining parts taken from reference TRBV14 and TRBJ2-7, reads EAGVTQFPSHSVIEKGQTVTLRCDPISGHDNLYWYRRVMGKEIKFLLHFVKESKQDESGMPNNRFLAERTGGTYSTLKVQPAELEDSGVYFCASSQGQGVPYEQYFGPGTRLTVT.

Points on this clonotype: This beta chain is an off-target read within a library intended for alpha chains, so its frequency means little. This rearrangement joins TRBV7-9 to TRBJ1-5, with D possibly matching TRBD1 (5 bases). Trimming removed 2 bases at V and 5 bases at J, with 10 bases between. This CDR3 has 14 amino acids. Germline V gene sequence: CDR1 SEHNR, CDR2 FQNEAQ (reference sequence). This chain's CDR3 is CASSLQGGDQPQHF. The DNA for the CDR3 is TGTGCCAGCAGCTTACAGGGTGGGGATCAGCCCCAGCATTTT.